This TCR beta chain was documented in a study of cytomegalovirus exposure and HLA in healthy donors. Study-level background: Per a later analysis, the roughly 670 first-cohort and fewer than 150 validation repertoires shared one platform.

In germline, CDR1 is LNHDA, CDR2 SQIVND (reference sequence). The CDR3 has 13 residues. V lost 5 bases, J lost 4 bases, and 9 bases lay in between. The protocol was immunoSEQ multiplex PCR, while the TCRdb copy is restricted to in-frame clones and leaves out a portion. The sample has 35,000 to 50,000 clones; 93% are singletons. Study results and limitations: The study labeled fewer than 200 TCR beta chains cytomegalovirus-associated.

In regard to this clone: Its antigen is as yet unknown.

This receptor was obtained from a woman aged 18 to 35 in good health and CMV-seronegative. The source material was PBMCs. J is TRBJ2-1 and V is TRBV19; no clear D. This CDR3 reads CASSLQAYNEQFF. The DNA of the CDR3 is TGTGCCAGTAGTTTGCAGGCTTACAATGAGCAGTTCTTC.